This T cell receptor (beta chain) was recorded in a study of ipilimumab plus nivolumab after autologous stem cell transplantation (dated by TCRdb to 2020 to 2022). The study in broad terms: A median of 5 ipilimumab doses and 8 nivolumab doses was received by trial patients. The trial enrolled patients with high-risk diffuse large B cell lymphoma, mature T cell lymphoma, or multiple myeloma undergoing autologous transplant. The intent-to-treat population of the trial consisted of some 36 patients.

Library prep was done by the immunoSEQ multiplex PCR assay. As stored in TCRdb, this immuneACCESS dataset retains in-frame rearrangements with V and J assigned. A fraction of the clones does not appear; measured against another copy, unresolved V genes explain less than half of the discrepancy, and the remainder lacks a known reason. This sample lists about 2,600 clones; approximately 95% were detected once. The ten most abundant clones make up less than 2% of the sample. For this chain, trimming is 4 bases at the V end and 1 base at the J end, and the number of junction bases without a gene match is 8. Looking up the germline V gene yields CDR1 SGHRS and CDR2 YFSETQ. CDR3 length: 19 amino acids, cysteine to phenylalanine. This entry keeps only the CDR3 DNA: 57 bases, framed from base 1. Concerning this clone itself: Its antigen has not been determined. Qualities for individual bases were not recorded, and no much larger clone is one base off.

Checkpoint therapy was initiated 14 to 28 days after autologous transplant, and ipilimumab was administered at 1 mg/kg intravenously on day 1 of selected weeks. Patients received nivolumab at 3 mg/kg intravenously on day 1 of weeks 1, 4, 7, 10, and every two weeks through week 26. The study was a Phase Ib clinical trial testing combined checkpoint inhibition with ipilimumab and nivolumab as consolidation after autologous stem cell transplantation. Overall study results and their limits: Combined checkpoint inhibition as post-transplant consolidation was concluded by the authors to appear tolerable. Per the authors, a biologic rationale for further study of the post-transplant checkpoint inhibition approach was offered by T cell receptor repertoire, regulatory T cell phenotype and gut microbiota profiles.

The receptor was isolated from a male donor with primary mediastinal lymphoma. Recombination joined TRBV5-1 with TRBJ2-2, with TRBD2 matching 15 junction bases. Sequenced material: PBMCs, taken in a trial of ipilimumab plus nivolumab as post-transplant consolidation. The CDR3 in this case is CASSPGLAGGSRNTGELFF. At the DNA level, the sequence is TGCGCCAGCAGCCCAGGACTAGCGGGAGGGTCCCGGAACACCGGGGAGCTGTTTTTT.